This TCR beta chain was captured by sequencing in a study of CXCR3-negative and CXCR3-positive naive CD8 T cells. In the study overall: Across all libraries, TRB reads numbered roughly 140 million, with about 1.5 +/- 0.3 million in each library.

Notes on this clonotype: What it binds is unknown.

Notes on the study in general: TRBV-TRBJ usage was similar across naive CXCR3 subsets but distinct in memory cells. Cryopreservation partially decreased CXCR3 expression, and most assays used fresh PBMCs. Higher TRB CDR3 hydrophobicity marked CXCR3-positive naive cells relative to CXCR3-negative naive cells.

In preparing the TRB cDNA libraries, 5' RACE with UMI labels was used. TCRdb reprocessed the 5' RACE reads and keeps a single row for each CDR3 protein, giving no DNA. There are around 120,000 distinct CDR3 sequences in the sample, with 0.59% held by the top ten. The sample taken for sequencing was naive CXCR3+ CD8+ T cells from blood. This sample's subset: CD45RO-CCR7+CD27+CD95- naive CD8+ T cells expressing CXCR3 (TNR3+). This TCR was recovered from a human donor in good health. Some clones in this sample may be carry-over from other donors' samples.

CDR3 loop: CASSFRSGENTEAFF. The rearrangement joins TRBV7-9 to TRBJ1-1; TCRdb returns TRBD1, unconfirmable since there is no DNA. CDR3 length equals 15 residues. The germline V gene has CDR1 SEHNR and CDR2 FQNEAQ (reference sequence).